The T cell receptor beta chain described here comes from a study of OX40 agonist ivuxolimab in advanced cancers. At the level of the study: Subjects had a mean age of around 63 years, with a range of roughly 20 to 79; just over 80% were male.

J gave up 5 bases and V 6 bases, and 13 bases lay outside the gene matches. Germline V gene lookup returns CDR1 SEHNR and CDR2 FQNEAQ (reference sequence). The CDR3 loop spans 16 amino acids. Patients were excluded for autoimmune disease history or systemic immunosuppression. The method was immunoSEQ multiplex PCR; TCRdb's version includes in-frame clones alone and lacks a portion of them. The sample shows more than 70,000 clones, nearly 90% of them seen only once. Sequenced material: CD4+ or CD8+ T cells sorted from blood, taken in a trial of the OX40 agonist ivuxolimab. The J gene is TRBJ2-1, the V gene TRBV7-9, with 7 positions matching TRBD2. The source of this sequence is an adult with an advanced solid tumor such as melanoma, head and neck, liver or kidney cancer. CDR3 sequence: CASSLLGGPPHNEQFF. DNA of the CDR3: TGTGCCAGCAGTTTACTGGGAGGGCCCCCACACAATGAGCAGTTCTTC.